One and the same sample provided the 19 T cell receptor beta chains below, sequenced in a study of T cell repertoires in cytomegalovirus infection. TCRdb re-called the reads through MiXCR, storing one row per CDR3 protein. The profile shows around 230,000 distinct CDR3 sequences, approximately 6.7% of them singletons. Sequencing used PBMCs. The receptors were gathered from a human donor in good health (CMV status not recorded). Some clones in this sample may be carry-over from other donors' samples.

On this clonotype itself: One base away lies a much larger clone, so this may be a sequencing read error. The chain couples TRBV18 to TRBJ1-1; 7 bases line up with TRBD1. V shed 8 bases, J shed 1 base, and the junction held 10 bases outside the gene matches. CDR1 is KGHSH and CDR2 is LQKENI in the germline V gene. This CDR3 has 15 residues. The CDR3 spells CASPAGQVGNTEAFF. CDR3 DNA sequence: TGTGCCAGCCCGGCAGGACAGGTTGGGAACACTGAAGCTTTCTTT.

This clonotype was observed at least ten times. This chain uses TRBV11-2 with TRBJ2-7; D ambiguous. V shed 0 bases and J shed 3 bases, with 12 bases lying between them. The V gene's germline CDR1 is SGHAT and CDR2 FQNNGV. The CDR3 covers 15 residues. The CDR3 region has the DNA TGTGCCAGCAGCTTAGAGCTGGTTCCCTACTACGAGCAGTACTTC. It specifies CASSLELVPYYEQYF. Full variable domain (rest looked up from reference TRBV11-2 and TRBJ2-7): EAGVAQSPRYKIIEKRQSVAFWCNPISGHATLYWYQQILGQGPKLLIQFQNNGVVDDSQLPKDRFSAERLKGVDSTLKIQPAKLEDSAVYLCASSLELVPYYEQYFGPGTRLTVT.

This clonotype appeared many times. The chain couples TRBV20-1 to TRBJ1-5; D call uncertain. V was cut by 3 bases and J by 5 bases, with 11 bases left in between. Germline V gene lookup returns CDR1 DFQATT and CDR2 SNEGSKA (reference sequence). CDR3 length equals 13 residues. CDR3 in amino acids: CSASSAGDQPQHF. The CDR3 DNA reads as TGCAGTGCTAGCTCGGCAGGCGATCAGCCCCAGCATTTT.

This clonotype has at least ten counts. V and J are TRBV9 and TRBJ2-2, with D perhaps matching TRBD1 (6 bases). The germline V gene has CDR1 SGDLS and CDR2 YYNGEE. This CDR3 has 17 residues. Trimming took 3 bases from V and 2 from J, leaving 17 bases between them. For the CDR3, the DNA is TGTGCCAGCAGCGAGCCGGGCCGGACAGCTAACACCGGGGAGCTGTTTTTT. Amino acid sequence: CASSEPGRTANTGELFF.

At least ten counts were recorded for this clonotype. The genes are TRBV29-1 and TRBJ2-7, with a tentative D call TRBD1 (5 bases). The germline V gene encodes CDR1 SQVTM and CDR2 ANQGSEA. Trimming took 4 bases from V and 7 from J, leaving 14 bases between them. The CDR3 runs to 12 residues. In nucleotides, the CDR3 is TGCAGCGTTGTACAGGCCCTTGGGGAGCAGTACTTC. Residues: CSVVQALGEQYF.

At least ten counts were recorded for this clonotype. The chain employs TRBV29-1 and TRBJ2-3, with D tentatively TRBD1 or TRBD2 (5 bases each). CDR1 SQVTM and CDR2 ANQGSEA come from the germline V gene. V was trimmed by 6 bases and J by 4 bases, leaving 11 bases between them. The CDR3 extends over 12 amino acids. CDR3 loop: CSVGDGPDTQYF. The CDR3 region has the DNA TGCAGCGTCGGGGACGGCCCAGATACGCAGTATTTT.

This clonotype was observed a few times. The rearrangement links TRBV13 to TRBJ1-1; D unclear. The ends were cut back, 3 bases at V and 1 base at J, with 9 bases in the middle. This CDR3 comprises 14 residues. Germline V gene data show CDR1 as PRHDT and CDR2 as FYEKMQ (reference sequence). CDR3 sequence reads: CASSFGGKNTEAFF. CDR3 nucleotides: TGTGCCAGCAGCTTTGGCGGGAAGAACACTGAAGCTTTCTTT.

CDR3 nucleotides: TGCAGCGTTCGGCCCGTGCAAGAGACCCAGTACTTC. Translated, it gives CSVRPVQETQYF. The V and J genes are TRBV29-1 and TRBJ2-5, with D hard to call. The ends were cut back, 5 bases at V and 2 bases at J, with 9 bases in the middle. CDR3 length: 12 amino acids. Germline V gene data show CDR1 as SQVTM and CDR2 as ANQGSEA.

This clonotype was counted at least ten times. The rearrangement links TRBV20-1 to TRBJ2-5; D is uncertain. Germline V gives CDR1 DFQATT, CDR2 SNEGSKA (reference sequence). This CDR3 has 13 residues. V was shortened by 4 bases and J by 7 bases, with 16 bases between the two germline ends. The CDR3 here is CSATIHPEATQYF. CDR3 coding DNA: TGCAGTGCTACGATACACCCTGAGGCGACCCAGTACTTC.

This clonotype was detected many times. The chain has TRBV28 and TRBJ2-5; no clear D. The CDR3 is 13 residues long. Trimming took 7 bases from V and 5 from J, leaving 14 bases between them. CDR1 is MDHEN and CDR2 is SYDVKM in the germline V gene. CDR3 in DNA: TGTGCCAGCAATGGACGACCGCGGGAGACCCAGTACTTC. Translation: CASNGRPRETQYF.

This clonotype turned up a few times. V gene TRBV18 combines with J gene TRBJ2-5, with 11 bases aligning to TRBD2. The CDR3 contains 16 residues. CDR1 and CDR2 from the germline V gene are KGHSH and LQKENI. Trimming cost V 3 bases and J 1 base; bases outside gene matches: 4. The CDR3 reads CASSPLAGGIQETQYF. DNA for the CDR3: TGTGCCAGCTCACCTCTAGCGGGGGGCATCCAAGAGACCCAGTACTTC.

This clonotype was counted ten times or more. This chain connects TRBV29-1 to TRBJ1-2, with 7 nucleotides matching TRBD1. The CDR3 covers 13 residues. The ends lost 6 bases at V and 2 bases at J; junction bases unmatched: 6. Germline CDR1 and CDR2: SQVTM and ANQGSEA. CDR3 coding DNA: TGCAGCGTCGGACAGGTTAGAAACTATGGCTACACCTTC. Its translation is CSVGQVRNYGYTF.

This clonotype came up many times. The rearrangement uses TRBV7-2 and TRBJ2-1; D possibly corresponds to TRBD1 (6 bases). V gave up 3 bases and J gave up 4 bases, with 7 bases separating them. Germline V gene sequence: CDR1 SGHTA, CDR2 FQGNSA. The CDR3 contains 13 residues. For the CDR3, the DNA is TGTGCCAGCAGCTTTAGGGGGTACAATGAGCAGTTCTTC. Its translation: CASSFRGYNEQFF.

This clonotype appeared many times. J is TRBJ2-7 and V is TRBV7-2; TRBD2 matches at 8 bases. V shed 2 bases and J 6 bases; nucleotides not matched to a gene: 15. From germline, CDR1 is SGHTA and CDR2 FQGNSA. CDR3 length equals 17 residues. DNA of the CDR3: TGTGCCAGCAGCTTATTCGGGGGGGCAGGGACAAGTCCCGAGCAGTACTTC. Amino acids: CASSLFGGAGTSPEQYF. Full variable domain (missing parts from reference TRBV7-2 and TRBJ2-7): GAGVSQSPSNKVTEKGKDVELRCDPISGHTALYWYRQSLGQGLEFLIYFQGNSAPDKSGLPSDRFSAERTGGSVSTLTIQRTQQEDSAVYLCASSLFGGAGTSPEQYFGPGTRLTVT.

In DNA form, the CDR3 reads TGTGCCAGCACCATTACATTGAACACTGAAGCTTTCTTT. As protein: CASTITLNTEAFF. This chain uses TRBV12-3 or TRBV12-4 with TRBJ1-1; D is unresolved. V dropped 7 bases and J dropped 0 bases, with 9 bases sitting between them. The CDR3 has 13 amino acids.

This clonotype was observed at least ten times. The chain is built from TRBV20-1 and TRBJ2-6, with a weak D call TRBD2 (5 bases). Germline V gene sequence: CDR1 DFQATT, CDR2 SNEGSKA (reference sequence). This CDR3 contains 19 residues. Trimming pared 0 bases from V and 0 bases from J, leaving 18 bases between. The CDR3 loop is CSARDWVKEGISGANVLTF. CDR3 DNA sequence: TGCAGTGCTAGAGATTGGGTTAAAGAGGGAATCTCTGGGGCCAACGTCCTGACTTTC.

This clonotype has ten or more counts. This sequence joins TRBV7-2 and TRBJ1-1; no firm D call. V lost 3 bases, J lost 1 base, and 9 bases lay in between. The CDR3 has 14 amino acids. Germline lookup yields CDR1 SGHTA and CDR2 FQGNSA. The CDR3 loop is CASSFRFPNTEAFF. DNA of the CDR3: TGTGCCAGCAGCTTCCGCTTCCCGAACACTGAAGCTTTCTTT.

The J gene is TRBJ1-1, the V gene TRBV28, with 7 nucleotides matching TRBD1. The CDR3 totals 14 residues. Trimming cost V 2 bases and J 6 bases; bases outside gene matches: 6. Germline assignment: CDR1 MDHEN and CDR2 SYDVKM. CDR3 sequence: CASSLNRGSAEAFF. The CDR3 nucleotides read TGTGCCAGCAGTTTAAACAGGGGATCGGCTGAAGCTTTCTTT.

This clonotype showed up many times. The chain has TRBV12-3 or TRBV12-4 and TRBJ2-7; tentative D call: TRBD1 (6 bases). CDR3 length equals 13 residues. Trimming pared 6 bases from V and 3 bases from J, leaving 12 bases between. For the CDR3, the DNA is TGTGCCAGCAGCCCTGGACAGATCTACGAGCAGTACTTC. Its protein product is CASSPGQIYEQYF.